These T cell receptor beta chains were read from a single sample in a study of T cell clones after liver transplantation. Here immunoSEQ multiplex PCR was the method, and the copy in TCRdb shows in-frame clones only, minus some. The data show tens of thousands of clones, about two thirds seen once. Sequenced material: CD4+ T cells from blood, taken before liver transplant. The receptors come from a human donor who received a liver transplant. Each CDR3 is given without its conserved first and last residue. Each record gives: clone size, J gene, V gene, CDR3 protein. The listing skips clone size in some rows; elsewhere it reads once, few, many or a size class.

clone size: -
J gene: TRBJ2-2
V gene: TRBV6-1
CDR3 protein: ASSLQLKNTGELF

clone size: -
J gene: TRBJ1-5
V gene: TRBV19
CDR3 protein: ASRTGQGGNQPQH

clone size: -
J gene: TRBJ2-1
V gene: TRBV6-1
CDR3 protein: ASTFGTGGSEQF

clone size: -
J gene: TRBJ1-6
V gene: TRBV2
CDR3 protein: ASRGLFSDNSPLH

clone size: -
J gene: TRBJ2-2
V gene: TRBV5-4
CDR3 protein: ASSLRVTTNTGELF

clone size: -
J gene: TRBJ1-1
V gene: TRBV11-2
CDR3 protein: ASSRDRGTEAF

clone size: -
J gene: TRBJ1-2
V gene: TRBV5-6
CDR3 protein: ASSVGQGNYGYT

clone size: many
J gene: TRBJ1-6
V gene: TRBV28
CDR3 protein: ATIPGDRNNSPLH

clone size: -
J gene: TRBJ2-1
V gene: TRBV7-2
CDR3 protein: ASSPSGGTQSEQF

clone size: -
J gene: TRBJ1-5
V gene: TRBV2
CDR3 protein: ASSAGIFGNQPQH

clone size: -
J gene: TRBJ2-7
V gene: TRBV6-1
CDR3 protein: ASSDFGSYEQY

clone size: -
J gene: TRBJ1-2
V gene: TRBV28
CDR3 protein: ASSFQGTLAFLAYT

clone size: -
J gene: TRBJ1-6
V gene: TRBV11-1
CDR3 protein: ASSTGDSSYNSPLH

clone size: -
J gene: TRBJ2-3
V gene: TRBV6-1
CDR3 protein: ASRDIAGSTDTQY

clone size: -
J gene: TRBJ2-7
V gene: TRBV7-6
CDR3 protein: ASSSGTGGEQY

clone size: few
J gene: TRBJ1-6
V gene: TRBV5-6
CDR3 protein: ASSLGQVYNSPLH

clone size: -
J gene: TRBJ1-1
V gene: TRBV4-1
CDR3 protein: ASSGGGTGMNTEAF

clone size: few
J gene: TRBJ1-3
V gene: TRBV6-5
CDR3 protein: ASTVDSSGNTIY

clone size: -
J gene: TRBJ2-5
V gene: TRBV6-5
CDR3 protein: ASSPGTDFQTQY

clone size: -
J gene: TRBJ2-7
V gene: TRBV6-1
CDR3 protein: ASEGGYEQY

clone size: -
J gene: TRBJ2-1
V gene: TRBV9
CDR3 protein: ASSVELVANEQF

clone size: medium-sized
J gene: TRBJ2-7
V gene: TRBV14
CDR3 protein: ASSHPGTGRNEQY

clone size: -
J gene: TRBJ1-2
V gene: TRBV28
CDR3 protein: ASTSTGGASQDYGYT

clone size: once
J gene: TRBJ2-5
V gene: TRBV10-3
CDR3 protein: ASRSERAGGPETQY

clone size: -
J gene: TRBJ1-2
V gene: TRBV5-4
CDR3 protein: ASSSDFSYGYT

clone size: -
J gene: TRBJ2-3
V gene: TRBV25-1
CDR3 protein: ASSDPGQGLDTQY

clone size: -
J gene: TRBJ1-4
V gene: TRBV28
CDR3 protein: ASSLNVLGNEKLF

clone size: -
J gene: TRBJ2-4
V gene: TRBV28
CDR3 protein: ASSPDRRLAKNIQY

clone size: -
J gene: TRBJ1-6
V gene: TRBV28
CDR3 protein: ASISLVHNSPLH

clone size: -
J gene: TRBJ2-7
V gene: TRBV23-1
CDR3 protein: ATELGAGEQY

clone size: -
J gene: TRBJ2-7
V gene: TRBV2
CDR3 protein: ASSAGQGRWEQY

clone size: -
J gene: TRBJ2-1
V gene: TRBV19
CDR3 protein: ASSRTRNEQF

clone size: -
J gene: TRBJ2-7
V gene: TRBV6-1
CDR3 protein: ASSQGQGFYEQY

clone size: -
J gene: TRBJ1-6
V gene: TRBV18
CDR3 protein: ASSPQGQGADSPLH

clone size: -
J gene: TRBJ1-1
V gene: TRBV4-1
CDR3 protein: ASSQAHGTEAF

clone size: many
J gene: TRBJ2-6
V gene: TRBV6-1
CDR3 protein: ASSEMGRSGANVLT

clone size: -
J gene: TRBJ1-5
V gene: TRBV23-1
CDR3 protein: ASSQLGDREFNQPQH

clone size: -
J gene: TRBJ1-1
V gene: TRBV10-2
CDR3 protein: ASSPGNFYTEAF

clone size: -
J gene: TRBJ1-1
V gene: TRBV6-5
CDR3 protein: ASSYGPGRTEAF

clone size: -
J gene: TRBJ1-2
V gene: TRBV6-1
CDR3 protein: ASSEATAGGGGYT

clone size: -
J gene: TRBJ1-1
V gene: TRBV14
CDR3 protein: ASSQVPTRSEAF

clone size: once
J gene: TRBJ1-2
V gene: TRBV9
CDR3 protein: ASSVVESYGYT

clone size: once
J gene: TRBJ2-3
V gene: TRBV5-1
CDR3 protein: ASSLDLARTDTQY

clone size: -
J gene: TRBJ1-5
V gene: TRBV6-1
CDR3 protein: ASRGRGAVSQPQH

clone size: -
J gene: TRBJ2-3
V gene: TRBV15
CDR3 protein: ATSVGTGADTQY

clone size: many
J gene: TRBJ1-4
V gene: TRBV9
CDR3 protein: ASSSNPTGTNEKLF

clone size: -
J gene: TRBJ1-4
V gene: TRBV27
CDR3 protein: ASSFRGQGNEKLF